The TCR beta chain under discussion was sequenced for a study of spatial heterogeneity in lung cancer. Background on the study: More than eight raw reads, on average, carried each unique TCR and UMI combination.

Many counts were recorded for this clonotype. No antigen is known for it. Points from the study as a whole: Tumor mutation counts were tracked by expanded intratumoral alpha and beta TCR counts.

Time point here: sample taken at primary tumor resection. Donors were some 72 untreated early-stage non-small cell lung cancer patients. Sequencing of whole RNA from tumor, nontumor lung or frozen PBMC involved no sorting. Trimming took off 2 bases at V and 3 bases at J, with 7 bases between the two ends. This CDR3 has 13 residues. In germline, CDR1 is SGHTA, CDR2 FQGNSA. Unique molecular identifiers, one per molecule, were present on every TCR cDNA molecule. Using its own MiXCR run on the 5' RACE reads, TCRdb lists one record per CDR3 protein. Among roughly 5,300 distinct CDR3 sequences listed, under 9.5% were seen once.

This chain connects TRBV7-2 to TRBJ1-1, with D possibly matching TRBD1 (6 bases). The sample consisted of lung tumor tissue, taken at surgery. This receptor was obtained from a female donor with early-stage non-small cell lung cancer. The chain's CDR3 is CASSLQGYTEAFF. The CDR3 DNA follows: TGTGCCAGCAGCTTACAGGGGTACACTGAAGCTTTCTTT.